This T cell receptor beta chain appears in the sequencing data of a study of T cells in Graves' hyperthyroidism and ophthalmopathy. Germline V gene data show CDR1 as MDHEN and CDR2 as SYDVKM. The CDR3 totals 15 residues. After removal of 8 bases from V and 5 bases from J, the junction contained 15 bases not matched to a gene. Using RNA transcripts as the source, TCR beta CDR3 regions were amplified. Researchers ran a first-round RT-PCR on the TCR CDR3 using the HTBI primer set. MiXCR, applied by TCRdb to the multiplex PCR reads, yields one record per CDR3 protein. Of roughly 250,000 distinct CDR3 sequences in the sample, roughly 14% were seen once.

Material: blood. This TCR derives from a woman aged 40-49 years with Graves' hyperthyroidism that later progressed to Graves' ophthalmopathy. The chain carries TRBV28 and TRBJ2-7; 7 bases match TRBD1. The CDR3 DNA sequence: TGTGCCAGCGATTCGCCCGGGACAGCCACCGACGAGCAGTACTTC. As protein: CASDSPGTATDEQYF.